This entry describes one T cell receptor (beta chain). Its specificity is unknown. The CDR3 contains 16 residues. CDR1 and CDR2 from the germline V gene are SGHVS and FNYEAQ. Trimming took off 5 bases at V and 1 base at J, with 17 bases between the two ends. The data belong to a study of T cell repertoires in cytomegalovirus infection. Each CDR3 protein is one row after TCRdb ran MiXCR on the reads. This sample has some 940,000 distinct CDR3 sequences, with approximately 31% found just once. V and J are TRBV7-6 and TRBJ1-1; tentative D call: TRBD1 (6 bases). The sample here was cultured CD8+ T cells from PBMCs, taken from culture after CMV antigen stimulation. The origin of this receptor is a human donor in good health (CMV status not recorded). Some clones in this sample may be carry-over from other donors' samples. This chain's CDR3 is CASSKGQIIQNTEAFF. CDR3 nucleotides: TGTGCCAGCAGCAAAGGACAGATAATACAGAACACTGAAGCTTTCTTT.